This paragraph reports one T cell receptor (beta chain). With a J-beta primer mix and a sample-barcoded 5' primer, a second PCR ran roughly 6 to 11 cycles. In TCRdb, the 5' RACE reads were re-called with MiXCR into one record per CDR3 protein. The sample yields 1.4 million to 1.5 million distinct CDR3 sequences, around 39% seen once. This sample is part of a study of blood T cells in healthy people across ages. The CDR3 contains 18 residues. Germline V gene data show CDR1 as MDHEN and CDR2 as SYDVKM. Unmatched junction bases numbered 13, after V lost 3 bases and J lost 7 bases. The clonotype originates from a woman under 30 in good health. This sequence joins TRBV28 and TRBJ1-6, with TRBD1 identical over 9 bases. The sequenced sample consisted of blood. CDR3 nucleotide sequence: TGTGCCAGCAGTTTCTTCAAGGGACAGGGACATCAGAATTCACCCCTCCACTTT. Amino acid sequence: CASSFFKGQGHQNSPLHF.